The entry below gives a single T cell receptor beta chain sequence along with its context. Its specific antigen is unknown. Base qualities are missing; no much larger clone stands one base away. Stable Graves' hyperthyroidism was defined as the absence of progression to ophthalmopathy over 18 months of follow-up. Hyperthyroidism patients were aged 18 to 65 years and newly diagnosed, with disease duration of less than 2 months. Patients with uncontrolled infections, other autoimmune diseases, pregnancy or lactation were excluded. Diagnoses were based on clinical symptoms, serum thyroxine and TRAb, thyroid ultrasound and orbital computed tomography. PBMCs were isolated from 10 ml of fresh peripheral blood by Ficoll-Paque density gradient centrifugation. Total RNA was extracted using Trizol reagent, and RNA quality was assessed on an Agilent 2100 Bioanalyzer. From cysteine to phenylalanine, the CDR3 is 17 amino acids long. The kept DNA is CDR3 alone, 51 bases in frame from the first base. Reading the germline V gene gives CDR1 SGHTA and CDR2 FQGNSA. V loses 6 bases, J loses 0 bases, and the germline ends lie 20 bases apart.

The data originate from a study of T cells in Graves' hyperthyroidism and ophthalmopathy (dated by TCRdb to the late 2010s). For the wider study: Peripheral blood was collected at initial diagnosis, before any treatment. To identify distinguishing TCR V-J signatures, a discovery cohort of 100 or so patients was used, comprising 40 to 45 with Graves' ophthalmopathy and some 60 with stable Graves' hyperthyroidism. After sampling, hyperthyroidism patients received methimazole starting at 30 mg daily, and ophthalmopathy patients received high-dose intravenous methylprednisolone. Prospective prediction of ophthalmopathy was tested in an independent validation cohort of approximately 19 hyperthyroidism patients and some 17 patients who later progressed to ophthalmopathy. For training and testing, the 100 or so patients in the discovery cohort were randomly divided in a 7:3 ratio. The paper reports TCR Vbeta CDR3 sequencing of about 140 peripheral blood samples: some 41 ophthalmopathy, 70 to 85 hyperthyroidism and approximately 17 progressor patients. In more than 5 Graves' hyperthyroidism patients, the study also compared T-cell repertoires from thyroid tissue with T-cell repertoires from blood. Results the study describes overall, beyond this receptor: In cross-validation, a model built on a 13 V-J signature told ophthalmopathy apart from stable hyperthyroidism with under 90% sensitivity and approximately 81% specificity, and in testing the same model reached 80%/75%. In validation, the model predicted progression to ophthalmopathy with about 71% sensitivity and around 72% specificity, a median of roughly seven months before onset. No statistical method was used to fix the sample size in advance, and group allocation was not hidden from the investigators. Most expanded thyroid clonotypes (frequency above 0.001) were also detected in blood, a finding suggesting that blood repertoires may reflect thyroid immune responses.

TCR beta CDR3 regions were amplified from RNA transcripts. For the first round of RT-PCR on the TCR CDR3, the HTBI primer set was used together with the Qiagen OneStep RT-PCR kit. Libraries were constructed in a second round of multiplex PCR, after which size selection and purification were carried out. Libraries were sequenced paired-end with 100 bp reads on an Illumina HiSeq2000. As for the authors' bioinformatics: SOAPnuke was used to process the raw data, with reads discarded if the reads contained adapters or uncalled bases, had a mean Phred below 15, or lacked an exact constant-primer or identifier match. COPE v1.2.5 was used to merge high-quality paired reads, and clonotypes were defined as unique nucleotide sequences. Clonotypes were aligned to IMGT TRBV, TRBD and TRBJ reference segments using MiTCR v1.1. Analysis was restricted to V-J combinations with a frequency above 0.0001, which covered about 99% of repertoires. A TCS score was defined as the ratio between F50 (clonal expansion) and ExV (chaos), using BLOSUM62-based TCRdist between CDR3 peptides within each V-J. Welch's t-statistics and random forest reduced approximately 520 V-J features to 13, which were used in a naive Bayes classifier (R e1071). The Morisita-Horn index was used to measure how similar the thyroid and blood repertoires were. TCRdb trimmed public reads at Q25 via fastp, called clones via MiXCR and kept in-frame beta chains. A single entry per CDR3 protein holds the most common genes and DNA from its merged rows. The V and J calls come from TCRdb's annotation, not from the publication. The sample has around 720,000 distinct CDR3 sequences on record, roughly 32% of them singletons. The ten largest clones capture less than 35% of the sample.

This chain joins TRBV7-2 to TRBJ1-1; a confident D gene designation cannot be given. Sample: blood. The TCR sequence derives from a woman aged 40 to 50 with Graves' hyperthyroidism. The DNA is TGTGCCAGCAGTTACTCGATTCGGGCAGTGATGAACACTGAAGCTTTCTTT. Its translation is CASSYSIRAVMNTEAFF.